This T cell receptor (beta chain) was profiled in a study of T cells in pancreatic ductal adenocarcinoma. General study findings and limits: Unique clonotypes were around 7.6-fold more numerous in blood than in tumor. Tumor and blood clonality did not differ significantly, about 0.11 versus 0.072. The resected pancreatic cancer cohort was biased toward the minority with early-stage disease. Comparisons of tumor and blood clonality may show falsely lower tumor diversity.

No neoadjuvant therapy was given to the selected pancreatic ductal adenocarcinoma patients before their surgery. Only in-frame clones appear in the TCRdb table, and some are missing; sequencing was by immunoSEQ multiplex PCR. This sample has 100,000 or so clones, with about 95% found just once. Points on this clone: The antigen is undetermined.

V lost 0 bases and J 6 bases, leaving 9 bases between the germline ends. The germline V gene has CDR1 GTSNPN and CDR2 SVGIG (reference sequence). CDR3 length: 13 amino acids. The V gene is TRBV30, the J gene TRBJ2-1; D ambiguous. Sequencing used PBMCs. The TCR sequence derives from a human donor with pancreatic ductal adenocarcinoma. The CDR3 coding sequence is TGTGCCTGGAGTGTAAACCTGAGCAATGAGCAGTTCTTC. It is translated as CAWSVNLSNEQFF.